One and the same sample provided the 19 T cell receptor beta chains below, sequenced in a study of persistence of HIV-infected CD4 T cells. The libraries were made with immunoSEQ version 4 in survey mode. TCRdb keeps only in-frame clones here, not all; method: immunoSEQ multiplex PCR. The sample comprises approximately 31,000 clones, 82% of which are singletons, and 5% to 7.5% rests with the top ten. Cells were stimulated with CMV-infected fibroblast lysates at approximately 10 ug/mL. CD40L-negative CD69-negative CD45RO-high memory CD4+ T cells were sorted as populations depleted of antigen-responding cells. These receptors have no identified antigens. The sample was CD4+ T cells sorted from PBMCs after roughly 17-hour stimulation, taken from a patient who received antiretroviral therapy. Source of these receptors: an adult woman with HIV who was CMV-seropositive.

The chain links TRBV29-1 to TRBJ1-2; D remains ambiguous. Germline values: CDR1 SQVTM, CDR2 ANQGSEA. The CDR3 has 13 amino acids. Trimming shortened V by 1 base and J by 2 bases, and 8 bases separated the two germline ends. CDR3 in DNA: TGCAGCGTTGAAGGCAGATTAAACTATGGCTACACCTTC. Its protein is CSVEGRLNYGYTF. Using reference TRBV29-1 and TRBJ1-2 for the parts outside the CDR3, the full variable domain is SAVISQKPSRDICQRGTSLTIQCQVDSQVTMMFWYRQQPGQSLTLIATANQGSEATYESGFVIDKFPISRPNLTFSTLTVSNMSPEDSSIYLCSVEGRLNYGYTFGSGTRLTVV.

The chain carries TRBV9 and TRBJ2-5, with TRBD2 matching 7 bases. The germline CDR1 and CDR2 sequences are SGDLS and YYNGEE. V trimming: 2 bases; J trimming: 2 bases; junction bases outside the gene matches: 6. The CDR3 has 15 amino acids. The CDR3 is CASSVQRGPQETQYF. In DNA form, the CDR3 reads TGTGCCAGCAGCGTTCAGCGGGGTCCACAAGAGACCCAGTACTTC. The complete variable domain, with remaining parts taken from reference TRBV9 and TRBJ2-5, reads DSGVTQTPKHLITATGQRVTLRCSPRSGDLSVYWYQQSLDQGLQFLIQYYNGEERAKGNILERFSAQQFPDLHSELNLSSLELGDSALYFCASSVQRGPQETQYFGPGTRLLVL.

The chain has TRBV5-4 and TRBJ1-2, with TRBD1 identical over 12 bases. Germline lookup yields CDR1 SGHNT and CDR2 YYREEE (reference sequence). The trim removed 3 bases at V and 5 bases at J, leaving 11 bases unmatched. The CDR3 runs to 17 residues. In DNA, the CDR3 is TGTGCCAGCAGCTCCGGGACAGGGGGCGCGGGGCCGTATGGCTACACCTTC. Protein sequence: CASSSGTGGAGPYGYTF.

For the CDR3, the DNA is TGTGCCAGCTCAGCAAAGGGGAACACTGAAGCTTTCTTT. This codes for CASSAKGNTEAFF. J is TRBJ1-1 and V is TRBV18; D unclear. CDR3 size: 13 residues. Trimming pared 5 bases from V and 1 base from J, leaving 8 bases between. CDR1 and CDR2 from the germline V gene are KGHSH and LQKENI.

V and J are TRBV5-4 and TRBJ1-4, with D possibly TRBD1 on 5 matching bases. Trimming cost V 4 bases and J 5 bases, with 12 bases left between them. CDR3 length: 14 amino acids. The V gene's germline CDR1 is SGHNT and CDR2 YYREEE (reference sequence). CDR3 bases: TGTGCCAGCAGCCTGGGGGGGGTAAATGAAAAACTGTTTTTT. It is translated as CASSLGGVNEKLFF.

The chain links TRBV12-3 or TRBV12-4 to TRBJ1-3; D is unresolved. Trimming took off 6 bases at V and 0 bases at J, with 6 bases between the two ends. The CDR3 spans 13 residues. CDR3 protein: CASRQSSGNTIYF. The CDR3 bases are TGTGCCAGCAGACAGAGCTCTGGAAACACCATATATTTT.

The chain is built from TRBV6-6 and TRBJ2-5; a possible D gene is TRBD2 (6 bases). Germline CDR1 reads MNHNY; CDR2 reads SVGAGI (reference sequence). This CDR3 contains 11 residues. V gave up 6 bases and J gave up 10 bases, with 12 bases separating them. CDR3 amino acids: CASSSTGDQYF. CDR3 DNA: TGTGCCAGCAGCTCCACGGGGGACCAGTACTTC.

This sequence joins TRBV9 and TRBJ2-5; 7 bases agree with TRBD1. Trimming took 2 bases from V and 6 from J; bases not matched to a gene: 4. The V gene's germline CDR1 is SGDLS and CDR2 YYNGEE. The CDR3 sequence is 13 residues long. CDR3 nucleotide sequence: TGTGCCAGCAGCGTCGAGGGGGCGAAGACCCAGTACTTC. Its protein product is CASSVEGAKTQYF.

V is TRBV3-1 (or the pseudogene TRBV3-2) and J is TRBJ1-2; D ambiguous. The germline V gene has CDR1 LGHDT and CDR2 YNNKEL (reference sequence). The V gene lost 7 bases and the J gene lost 7 bases, with 13 bases spanning the gap. The CDR3 length is 12 residues. CDR3 region: CASTTGLGGYTF. In nucleotides, the CDR3 is TGTGCCAGCACCACTGGCTTGGGTGGCTACACCTTC.

The chain employs TRBV18 and TRBJ1-2; possible D gene TRBD1, 6 bases. Per germline, CDR1 KGHSH and CDR2 LQKENI. This CDR3 has 15 amino acids. Between the trimmed V and J ends, which lost 2 bases and 2 bases, there was a span of 12 bases. CDR3 bases: TGTGCCAGCTCACCAAGCTTGGACAGCAACTATGGCTACACCTTC. Amino acid sequence: CASSPSLDSNYGYTF.

DNA of the CDR3: TGTGCCTGGACCCGCCGGGACAGGGGGCGGGAGGGCTACACCTTC. It is translated as CAWTRRDRGREGYTF. V gene TRBV30 combines with J gene TRBJ1-2, with 12 bases aligning to TRBD1. The V gene's germline CDR1 is GTSNPN and CDR2 SVGIG (reference sequence). This CDR3 has 15 amino acids. With 4 bases clipped from V and 8 bases from J, the junction kept 11 bases outside the gene matches.

As DNA, the CDR3 is TGTGCCAGCTCACCACCGGGACAGGTCGGATCACCCCTCCACTTT. Its protein product is CASSPPGQVGSPLHF. This chain joins TRBV18 and TRBJ1-6; 8 bases fit TRBD1. V dropped 0 bases and J dropped 10; count of bases not matched to a gene: 5. CDR1 and CDR2 from the germline V gene are KGHSH and LQKENI. The CDR3 is 15 amino acids.

The J gene is TRBJ1-2, the V gene TRBV7-3; D is ambiguous. Per the germline V gene, CDR1 is SGHTA and CDR2 is FQGTGA. The CDR3 spans 14 residues. V was clipped by 5 bases and J by 4 bases, with 14 bases between them. CDR3: CASSPGPGSYGYTF. The CDR3 nucleotides read TGTGCCAGCAGCCCCGGGCCGGGGAGCTATGGCTACACCTTC.

This chain connects TRBV5-4 to TRBJ1-1, with TRBD1 as a possible D gene (5 bases). The CDR3 extends over 15 amino acids. V lost 2 bases and J lost 0, with 11 bases in between. Germline V CDR1 and CDR2: SGHNT, YYREEE (reference sequence). This CDR3 is CASSLSGRMNTEAFF. CDR3 nucleotide sequence: TGTGCCAGCAGCTTATCGGGACGGATGAACACTGAAGCTTTCTTT.

The J gene is TRBJ1-2, the V gene TRBV7-9, with D hard to call. The CDR3 runs 19 residues. The V end was cut by 2 bases, the J end by 6 bases, with 28 bases between. Germline CDR1 reads SEHNR; CDR2 reads FQNEAQ (reference sequence). In DNA form, the CDR3 reads TGTGCCAGCAGCTTACCGAAGCAGGCCTCAAGGTTAGGACGGGATGGCTACACCTTC. It is translated as CASSLPKQASRLGRDGYTF.

The V and J genes are TRBV18 and TRBJ2-7; 9 nucleotides match TRBD1. The CDR3 sequence is 14 residues long. With V trimmed by 5 bases and J by 5 bases, 7 bases remained unmatched. Germline values: CDR1 KGHSH, CDR2 LQKENI. The CDR3 spells CASSSGTGINEQYF. The CDR3 DNA sequence: TGTGCCAGCTCATCCGGGACAGGGATTAACGAGCAGTACTTC.

As for this clone: The sample contains more than one DNA sequence encoding this CDR3. This chain joins TRBV29-1 and TRBJ1-1, with no clear D. V lost 4 bases to trimming and J lost 5 bases, with 8 bases between them. Germline CDR1 is SQVTM and CDR2 is ANQGSEA. CDR3 length equals 11 residues. CDR3 amino acids: CSVGENTEAFF. The CDR3 coding sequence is TGCAGCGTTGGAGAAAATACTGAAGCTTTCTTT.

V and J are TRBV29-1 and TRBJ1-1; D may be TRBD1 (5 bases). CDR3 length: 13 residues. CDR1 and CDR2 from the germline V gene are SQVTM and ANQGSEA. With 5 bases removed from V and 6 bases from J, the gap between germline ends came to 16 bases. The CDR3 spells CSVRQGGKAEAFF. As DNA, the CDR3 is TGCAGCGTTAGGCAGGGCGGGAAGGCTGAAGCTTTCTTT.

The J gene is TRBJ2-3, the V gene TRBV28; no firm D call. Germline CDR1 and CDR2: MDHEN and SYDVKM. V gave up 3 bases and J gave up 4 bases, with 2 bases separating them. This CDR3 is built from 11 residues. The CDR3 reads CASSFSDTQYF. The DNA for the CDR3 is TGTGCCAGCAGTTTTTCAGATACGCAGTATTTT.